This entry concerns a single TCR beta chain. The target of this receptor is not known. Base qualities are not provided; no much larger clone lies one nucleotide away. This sample is drawn from a study of lymphopenia after photon versus proton radiotherapy (dated by TCRdb to about 2019). Background for the entire study: Photon and proton radiation therapy were compared by the study for their immunological effects in patients with gastrointestinal tumors who developed high-grade lymphopenia. The goal of the study was to characterize the differences between the two radiation modalities in how they affect the immune system. The cohort included roughly 20 patients with gastrointestinal tumors who developed lymphopenia after receiving either photon or proton therapy.

Looking up the germline V gene yields CDR1 SGHTA and CDR2 FQGNSA. Counted from cysteine to phenylalanine, this CDR3 has 17 amino acids. The DNA shown is the 51-base CDR3, in frame from base 1. V and J are trimmed by 5 bases and 4 bases, and the gene matches miss 8 bases of the junction. What the authors observed across the whole study: After the lymphocyte count nadir, photon-treated repertoires showed oligoclonal expansion, especially of CD8+ Temra cells, which drove the drop in diversity. Proton-treated patients stayed relatively stable during treatment, while photon-treated patients lost naive T cells and TCR diversity and gained effector/memory populations. Across the cohort, among patients who died, a greater drop in TCR diversity after the nadir was inversely correlated with overall survival time. The authors looked at the survival association only in patients who died, and they framed better survival with proton therapy as a possibility rather than a demonstrated result.

The library was built by means of the immunoSEQ multiplex PCR assay. T cell repertoires were profiled with deep sequencing of rearranged TCR beta loci together with multiparametric flow cytometry. The clones in this table, taken by TCRdb from immuneACCESS, are in-frame only. Not every clone is retained; where verified, under half of the shortfall comes from an unresolved V gene, and the cause of the rest is unknown. Recorded for this sample are around 30,000 clones; 85% to 90% of them occurred a single time. The ten largest clonotypes hold about 7% of the sample. Recombination joined TRBV7-2 with TRBJ2-5, and 15 junction bases match TRBD2. The specimen was peripheral blood, collected from a patient treated with photon-based radiotherapy. This clonotype originated in a woman aged 45 to 65 with pancreatic cancer. The CDR3 amino acid sequence is: CASSPGLAGGWGETQYF. The nucleotide sequence is given as TGTGCCAGCAGCCCCGGACTAGCGGGAGGGTGGGGAGAGACCCAGTACTTC.